Sequencing of this T cell receptor (beta chain) was carried out in a study of blood T cell repertoires in COVID-19. TCRdb keeps only in-frame clones here, not all; method: immunoSEQ multiplex PCR. The sample includes around 270,000 clones, 65% to 85% of them seen just once. V lost 0 bases and J lost 3, with 7 bases in between. Germline V CDR1 and CDR2: SGHKS, YYEKEE (reference sequence). The CDR3 is 14 amino acids. Patients from Seattle were sampled longitudinally, starting during active infection. The genes are TRBV5-5 and TRBJ1-5, with D unresolved. This clonotype originated in a person aged 70 to 79 with COVID-19, enrolled during active disease. Sequencing was done on a sample of peripheral blood. Written as DNA, the CDR3 is TGTGCCAGCAGCTTGGGTTCATCCAATCAGCCCCAGCATTTT. Its protein is CASSLGSSNQPQHF.